Sequencing of this TCR beta chain was carried out in a study of glioma-infiltrating T cells. Study outcomes and limitations: Tissue-blood divergence was below expectation in non-neoplastic patients, above in gliomas.

Amplification of TCR alpha and beta CDR3 regions from RNA used iRepertoire nested multiplex PCR. TCRdb independently ran MiXCR on the multiplex PCR reads; one entry per CDR3 protein. Here the sample spans fewer than 250,000 distinct CDR3 sequences, more than 30% being singletons. Germline CDR1 reads MNHNS; CDR2 reads SASEGT. CDR3 length: 14 amino acids. Of note for this clonotype: The antigen remains unidentified. One end of the junction is discordant with germline, which a read error may explain.

This receptor was obtained from a human donor with low-grade glioma or glioblastoma, undergoing nonglioma brain surgery, or in good health (not recorded which). Sequenced material: glioma tissue, nonneoplastic brain tissue, or PBMCs (not recorded which). The chain couples TRBV6-1 to TRBJ2-1; 7 bases map to TRBD2. CDR3 coding DNA: TGTGCCACGGCCAGGCGGGAGTCCCACAATGAGAAGTTCTTC. Translated, it gives CATARRESHNEKFF.